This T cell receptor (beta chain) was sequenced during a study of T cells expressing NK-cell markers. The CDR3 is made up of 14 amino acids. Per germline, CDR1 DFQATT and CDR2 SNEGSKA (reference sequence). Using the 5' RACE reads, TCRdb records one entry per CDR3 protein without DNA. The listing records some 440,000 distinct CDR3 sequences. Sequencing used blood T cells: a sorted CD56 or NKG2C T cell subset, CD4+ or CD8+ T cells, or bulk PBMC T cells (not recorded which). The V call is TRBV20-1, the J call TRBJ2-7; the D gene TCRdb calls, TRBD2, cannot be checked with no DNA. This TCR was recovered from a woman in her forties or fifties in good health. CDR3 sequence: CSARPGLGTDEQYF.